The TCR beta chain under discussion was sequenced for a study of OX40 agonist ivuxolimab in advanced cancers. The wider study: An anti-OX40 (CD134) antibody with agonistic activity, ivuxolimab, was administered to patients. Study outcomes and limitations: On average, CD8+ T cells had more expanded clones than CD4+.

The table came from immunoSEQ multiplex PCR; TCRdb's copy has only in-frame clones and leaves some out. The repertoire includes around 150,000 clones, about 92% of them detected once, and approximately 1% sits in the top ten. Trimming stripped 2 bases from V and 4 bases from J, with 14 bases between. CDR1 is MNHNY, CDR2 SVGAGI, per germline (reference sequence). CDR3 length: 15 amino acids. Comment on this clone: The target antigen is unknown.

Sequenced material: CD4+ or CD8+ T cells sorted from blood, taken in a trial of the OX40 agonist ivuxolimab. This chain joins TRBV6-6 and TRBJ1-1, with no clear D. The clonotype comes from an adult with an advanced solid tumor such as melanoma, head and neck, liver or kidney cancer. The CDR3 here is CASSYSGRKGTEAFF. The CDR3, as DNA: TGTGCCAGCAGTTACAGTGGACGGAAGGGCACTGAAGCTTTCTTT.